The 15 T cell receptor beta chains below were found in one sample sequenced in a study of blood T cell repertoires in COVID-19. Some clones are missing from TCRdb's copy, which holds only in-frame ones; the method was immunoSEQ multiplex PCR. The table records under 300,000 clones, approximately 89% of them present only once. Sequences were obtained from PBMCs or T cells enriched from blood (not recorded which). The origin of the receptors is a woman aged 40 to 50 with acute COVID-19.

In regard to this clone: The same CDR3 arises from other DNA sequences in this sample as well. The rearrangement joins TRBV19 to TRBJ1-2, with TRBD1 matching over 7 bases. The CDR3 length is 13 residues. Germline CDR1 and CDR2: LNHDA and SQIVND (reference sequence). J lost 7 bases, V lost 3 bases, and 5 bases had no gene match. CDR3 residues: CASSIEGAGGYTF. The CDR3 bases are TGTGCCAGTAGTATCGAGGGGGCGGGTGGCTACACCTTC. Using reference TRBV19 and TRBJ1-2 for the parts outside the CDR3, the full variable domain is DGGITQSPKYLFRKEGQNVTLSCEQNLNHDAMYWYRQDPGQGLRLIYYSQIVNDFQKGDIAEGYSVSREKKESFPLTVTSAQKNPTAFYLCASSIEGAGGYTFGSGTRLTVV.

Only one count was recorded for this clone. The chain combines TRBV12-3 or TRBV12-4 with TRBJ1-2; D is unclear. The CDR3 has 13 residues. Trimming stripped 2 bases from V and 4 bases from J, with 8 bases between. The CDR3 coding sequence is TGTGCCAGCAGTTTACGAGGTAGCTATGGCTACACCTTC. It is translated as CASSLRGSYGYTF.

The CDR3 coding sequence is TGTGCCAGCCAGGGACAGGGCCATGGCTACACCTTC. Amino acid sequence: CASQGQGHGYTF. The chain is built from TRBV9 and TRBJ1-2, with 9 bases that match TRBD1. Germline CDR1 and CDR2: SGDLS and YYNGEE. The ends lost 7 bases at V and 6 bases at J; junction bases unmatched: 4. The CDR3 is 12 residues long.

The chain links TRBV5-1 to TRBJ1-5, with 10 bases aligning to TRBD1. J gave up 6 bases and V 4 bases, and 4 bases lay outside the gene matches. This CDR3 has 14 residues. Looked up from germline, CDR1 is SGHRS and CDR2 is YFSETQ. CDR3 protein: CASSAGQGGQPQHF. DNA of the CDR3: TGCGCCAGCAGCGCCGGACAGGGGGGTCAGCCCCAGCATTTT.

The chain links TRBV7-2 to TRBJ1-1; D gene uncertain. The CDR3 length is 14 residues. Looked up from germline, CDR1 is SGHTA and CDR2 is FQGNSA. V gave up 1 base and J gave up 4 bases, with 10 bases separating them. The CDR3 spells CASSLVAGATEAFF. The CDR3 DNA reads TGTGCCAGCAGCTTAGTTGCGGGTGCCACTGAAGCTTTCTTT.

V usage is TRBV28 and J usage is TRBJ1-4; 7 bases agree with TRBD1. Germline loops: CDR1 MDHEN, CDR2 SYDVKM. Unmatched junction bases numbered 4, after V lost 6 bases and J lost 3 bases. This CDR3 has 14 residues. DNA of the CDR3: TGTGCCAGCAGGTCCGGGACAGCTAATGAAAAACTGTTTTTT. It yields the protein CASRSGTANEKLFF.

CDR3 sequence (DNA): TGTGCCACCAGTGGGGCGACAGGGGAGTTCAATGAGCAGTTCTTC. This encodes CATSGATGEFNEQFF. This chain joins TRBV24-1 and TRBJ2-1; 8 bases match TRBD1. There are 15 residues in the CDR3. V gave up 5 bases and J gave up 6 bases; unmatched junction bases: 8. Germline V lookup: CDR1 KGHDR, CDR2 SFDVKD.

V usage is TRBV5-1 and J usage is TRBJ2-2; 7 nucleotides align to TRBD2. This CDR3 is 16 amino acids long. Germline CDR1 SGHRS, CDR2 YFSETQ. V lost 0 bases, J lost 4 bases, and 6 bases stayed unmatched. The CDR3 DNA reads as TGCGCCAGCAGCTTGGCCCCAGGGAGGGCCACCGGGGAGCTGTTTTTT. Amino acids: CASSLAPGRATGELFF.

The chain recombines TRBV7-2 with TRBJ1-1; maybe TRBD1 (6 bases). CDR1 SGHTA and CDR2 FQGNSA come from the germline V gene. With 4 bases removed from V and 1 base from J, the gap between germline ends came to 16 bases. The CDR3 is 16 amino acids. CDR3 loop: CASSSRLTGRNTEAFF. CDR3 nucleotide sequence: TGTGCCAGCAGCTCTCGTTTAACAGGGAGGAACACTGAAGCTTTCTTT.

The chain couples TRBV27 to TRBJ2-3; 10 bases match TRBD1. CDR1 is MNHEY and CDR2 is SMNVEV in the germline V gene (reference sequence). J was trimmed by 7 bases and V by 3 bases; bases with no gene match: 7. This CDR3 has 15 residues. The CDR3 here is CASSFGTGVRNTQYF. The CDR3 DNA reads as TGTGCCAGCAGTTTCGGGACAGGGGTCAGGAATACGCAGTATTTT.

This clone turned up a few times. This chain uses TRBV27 with TRBJ1-4; D may be TRBD1 (5 bases). This CDR3 contains 15 residues. V lost 6 bases to trimming and J lost 4 bases, with 15 bases between them. The germline CDR1 and CDR2 sequences are MNHEY and SMNVEV (reference sequence). The CDR3 loop reads CASSHRRGYNEKLFF. CDR3 DNA: TGTGCCAGCAGCCATAGAAGGGGATATAATGAAAAACTGTTTTTT.

This clone was seen just once. The genes are TRBV9 and TRBJ1-2; 9 bases match TRBD1. Trimming cost V 5 bases and J 7 bases; bases outside gene matches: 9. The CDR3 is 14 amino acids. Germline V lookup: CDR1 SGDLS, CDR2 YYNGEE. The chain's CDR3 is CASRAGTGQGGYTF. The CDR3 region has the DNA TGTGCCAGCAGGGCCGGGACAGGGCAAGGTGGCTACACCTTC.

The chain carries TRBV7-2 and TRBJ2-2, with D unclear. Looked up from germline, CDR1 is SGHTA and CDR2 is FQGNSA. This CDR3 is built from 13 residues. With 4 bases removed from V and 3 bases from J, the gap between germline ends came to 6 bases. CDR3 in DNA: TGTGCCAGCAGCTCTCGGGACACCGGGGAGCTGTTTTTT. It specifies CASSSRDTGELFF.

The chain carries TRBV2 and TRBJ2-7; 7 bases map to TRBD1. The CDR3 runs to 15 residues. Looked up from germline, CDR1 is SNHLY and CDR2 is FYNNEI. V shed 6 bases and J 3 bases; nucleotides not matched to a gene: 11. The CDR3 DNA reads TGTGCCAGCAGGGGTACAGGGGTTTCGAGCTACGAGCAGTACTTC. Translated, it gives CASRGTGVSSYEQYF.

The chain carries TRBV7-6 and TRBJ2-1; D is uncertain. Germline V CDR1 and CDR2: SGHVS, FNYEAQ. V lost 4 bases, J lost 8 bases, and 12 bases lay in between. CDR3 length equals 13 residues. The CDR3 DNA reads TGTGCCAGCAGCTCGATCCGACTGGATGAGCAGTTCTTC. Translated: CASSSIRLDEQFF.